The present T cell receptor beta chain was sequenced within a study of cytomegalovirus exposure and HLA in healthy donors. Study-level findings and limits: High sensitivity and specificity were reportedly achieved when the classifier diagnosed cytomegalovirus status. Rarity held for most TCR sequences, but there were some public TCRs that occurred in many donors.

With regard to this clone: What it binds is not known.

Produced via immunoSEQ multiplex PCR; TCRdb's table is partial and in-frame only. Of around 350,000 clones in the sample, roughly 89% were seen once. V dropped 5 bases and J dropped 3; count of bases not matched to a gene: 16. The CDR3 sequence is 18 residues long. Germline CDR1 and CDR2: MDHEN and SYDVKM. The source of this sequence is a woman under 30 in good health and CMV-seronegative. The V and J genes are TRBV28 and TRBJ1-5, with TRBD1 identical over 7 bases. Sequenced input: PBMCs. The CDR3 nucleotides read TGTGCCAGCAGTCGACGACAGGGCGCGGGTATTAACAATCAGCCCCAGCATTTT. Protein: CASSRRQGAGINNQPQHF.